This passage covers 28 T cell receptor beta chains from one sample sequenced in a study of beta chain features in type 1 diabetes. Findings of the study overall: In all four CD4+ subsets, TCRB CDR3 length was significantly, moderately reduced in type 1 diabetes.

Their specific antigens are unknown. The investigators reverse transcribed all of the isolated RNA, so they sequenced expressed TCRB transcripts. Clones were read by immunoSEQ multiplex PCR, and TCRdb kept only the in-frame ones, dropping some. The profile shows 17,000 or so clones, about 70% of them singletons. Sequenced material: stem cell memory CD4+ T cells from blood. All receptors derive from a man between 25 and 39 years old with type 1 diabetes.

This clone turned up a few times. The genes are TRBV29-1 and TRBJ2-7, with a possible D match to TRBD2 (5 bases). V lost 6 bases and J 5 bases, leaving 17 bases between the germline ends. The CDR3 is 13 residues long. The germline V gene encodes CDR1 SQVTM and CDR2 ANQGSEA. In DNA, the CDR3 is TGCAGCGTGGAGCGCGGAGGTCGAGACGAGCAGTACTTC. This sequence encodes CSVERGGRDEQYF.

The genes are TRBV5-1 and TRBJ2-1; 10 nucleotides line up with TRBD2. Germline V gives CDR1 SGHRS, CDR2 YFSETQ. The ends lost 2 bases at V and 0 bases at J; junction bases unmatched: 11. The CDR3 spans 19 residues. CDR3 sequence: CASSLGLAGGPLSYNEQFF. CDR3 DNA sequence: TGCGCCAGCAGCTTAGGTTTAGCGGGGGGACCTCTCTCCTACAATGAGCAGTTCTTC. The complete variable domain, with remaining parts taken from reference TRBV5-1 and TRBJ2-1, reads KAGVTQTPRYLIKTRGQQVTLSCSPISGHRSVSWYQQTPGQGLQFLFEYFSETQRNKGNFPGRFSGRQFSNSRSEMNVSTLELGDSALYLCASSLGLAGGPLSYNEQFFGPGTRLTVL.

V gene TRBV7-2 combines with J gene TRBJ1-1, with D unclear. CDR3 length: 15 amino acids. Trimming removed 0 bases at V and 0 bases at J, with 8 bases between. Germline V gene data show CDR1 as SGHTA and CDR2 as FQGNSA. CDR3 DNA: TGTGCCAGCAGCTTAGCGGCTCTTGTGAACACTGAAGCTTTCTTT. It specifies CASSLAALVNTEAFF.

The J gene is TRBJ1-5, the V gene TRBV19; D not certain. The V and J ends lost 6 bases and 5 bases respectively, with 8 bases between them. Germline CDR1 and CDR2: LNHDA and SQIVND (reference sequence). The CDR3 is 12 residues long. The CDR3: CASSVQDQPQHF. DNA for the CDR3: TGTGCCAGTAGCGTACAAGATCAGCCCCAGCATTTT.

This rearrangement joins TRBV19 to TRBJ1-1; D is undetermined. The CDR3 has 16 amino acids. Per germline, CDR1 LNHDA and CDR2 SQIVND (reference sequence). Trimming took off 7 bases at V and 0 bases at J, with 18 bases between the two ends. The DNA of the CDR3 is TGTGCCAGTACCAGACGGAGTGGAGGAGTGAACACTGAAGCTTTCTTT. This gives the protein CASTRRSGGVNTEAFF.

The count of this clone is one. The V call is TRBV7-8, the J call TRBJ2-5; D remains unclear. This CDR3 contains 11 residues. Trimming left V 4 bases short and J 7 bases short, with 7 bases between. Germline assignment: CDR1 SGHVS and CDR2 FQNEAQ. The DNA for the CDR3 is TGTGCCAGCAGCTCCGCAGGGACCCAGTACTTC. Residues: CASSSAGTQYF.

The CDR3 sequence is CASSLERGLSTDTQYF. DNA for the CDR3: TGTGCCAGCAGCTTAGAGAGGGGGCTCAGCACAGATACGCAGTATTTT. The genes are TRBV7-9 and TRBJ2-3; 7 bases are shared with TRBD1. This CDR3 is 16 amino acids long. V lost 1 base and J lost 0; bases outside the gene matches: 4. The V gene's germline CDR1 is SEHNR and CDR2 FQNEAQ (reference sequence). Complete variable domain (other parts from reference TRBV7-9 and TRBJ2-3): DTGVSQNPRHKITKRGQNVTFRCDPISEHNRLYWYRQTLGQGPEFLTYFQNEAQLEKSRLLSDRFSAERPKGSFSTLEIQRTEQGDSAMYLCASSLERGLSTDTQYFGPGTRLTVL.

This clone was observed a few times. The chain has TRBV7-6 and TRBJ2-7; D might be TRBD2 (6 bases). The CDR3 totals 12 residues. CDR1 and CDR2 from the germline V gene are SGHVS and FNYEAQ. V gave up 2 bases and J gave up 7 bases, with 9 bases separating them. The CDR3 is CASSLPRGEQYF. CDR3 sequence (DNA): TGTGCCAGCAGCTTACCCCGGGGGGAGCAGTACTTC.

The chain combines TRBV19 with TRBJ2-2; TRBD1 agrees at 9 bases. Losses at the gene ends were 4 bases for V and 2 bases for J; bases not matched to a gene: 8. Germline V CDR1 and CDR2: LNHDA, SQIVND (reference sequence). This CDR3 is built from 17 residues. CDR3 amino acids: CASSRVDRGFNTGELFF. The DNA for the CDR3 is TGTGCCAGTAGTAGGGTCGACAGGGGGTTTAACACCGGGGAGCTGTTTTTT. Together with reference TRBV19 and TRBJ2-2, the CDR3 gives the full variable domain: DGGITQSPKYLFRKEGQNVTLSCEQNLNHDAMYWYRQDPGQGLRLIYYSQIVNDFQKGDIAEGYSVSREKKESFPLTVTSAQKNPTAFYLCASSRVDRGFNTGELFFGEGSRLTVL.

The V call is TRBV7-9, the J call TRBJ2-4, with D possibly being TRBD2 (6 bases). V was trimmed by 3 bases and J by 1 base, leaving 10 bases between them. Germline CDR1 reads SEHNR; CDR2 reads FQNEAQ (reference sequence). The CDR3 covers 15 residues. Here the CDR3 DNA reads TGTGCCAGCAGCTTGCGGGGAAACGCCAAAAACATTCAGTACTTC. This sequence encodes CASSLRGNAKNIQYF.

CDR3 region: CASSPSFGGITEAFF. The DNA of the CDR3 is TGTGCCAGCAGCCCAAGTTTCGGAGGGATCACTGAAGCTTTCTTT. J is TRBJ1-1 and V is TRBV7-3; D is unresolved. The V end was cut by 5 bases, the J end by 4 bases, with 17 bases between. The CDR3 is 15 residues long. The V gene's germline CDR1 is SGHTA and CDR2 FQGTGA.

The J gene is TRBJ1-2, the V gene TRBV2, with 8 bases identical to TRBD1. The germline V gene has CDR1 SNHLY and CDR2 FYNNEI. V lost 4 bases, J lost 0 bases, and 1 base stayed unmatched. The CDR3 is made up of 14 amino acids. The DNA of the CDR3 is TGTGCCAGCAGTGGACAGGGGCCTAACTATGGCTACACCTTC. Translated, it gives CASSGQGPNYGYTF.

Here the CDR3 reads CASSLGTSSSNTQYF. The DNA for the CDR3 is TGTGCCAGCAGCTTGGGGACTAGCTCCAGTAACACCCAGTACTTC. V gene TRBV7-2 combines with J gene TRBJ2-5; 9 bases align to TRBD2. Germline trimming cut 3 bases from V and 8 bases from J; bases unmatched to any gene: 10. Per germline, CDR1 SGHTA and CDR2 FQGNSA. The CDR3 sequence is 15 residues long.

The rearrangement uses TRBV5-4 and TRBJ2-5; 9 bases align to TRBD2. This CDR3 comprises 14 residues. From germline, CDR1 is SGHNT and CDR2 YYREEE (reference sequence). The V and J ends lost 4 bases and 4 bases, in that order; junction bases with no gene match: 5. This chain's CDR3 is CASSVLAGGETQYF. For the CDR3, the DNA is TGTGCCAGCAGCGTACTAGCGGGCGGAGAGACCCAGTACTTC.

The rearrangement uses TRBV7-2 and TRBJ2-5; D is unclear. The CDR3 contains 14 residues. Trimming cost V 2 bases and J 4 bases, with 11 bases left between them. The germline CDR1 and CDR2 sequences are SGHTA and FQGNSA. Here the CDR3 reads CASSLSRVGETQYF. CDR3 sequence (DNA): TGTGCCAGCAGCTTAAGTCGGGTTGGAGAGACCCAGTACTTC. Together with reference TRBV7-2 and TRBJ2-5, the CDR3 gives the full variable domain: GAGVSQSPSNKVTEKGKDVELRCDPISGHTALYWYRQSLGQGLEFLIYFQGNSAPDKSGLPSDRFSAERTGGSVSTLTIQRTQQEDSAVYLCASSLSRVGETQYFGPGTRLLVL.

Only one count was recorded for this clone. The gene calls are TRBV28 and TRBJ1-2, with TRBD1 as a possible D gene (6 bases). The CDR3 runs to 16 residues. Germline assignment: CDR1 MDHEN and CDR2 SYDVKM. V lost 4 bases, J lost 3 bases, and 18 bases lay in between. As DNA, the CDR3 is TGTGCCAGCAGTTCCTATTCAGGCAGGGGCCACTATGGCTACACCTTC. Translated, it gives CASSSYSGRGHYGYTF.

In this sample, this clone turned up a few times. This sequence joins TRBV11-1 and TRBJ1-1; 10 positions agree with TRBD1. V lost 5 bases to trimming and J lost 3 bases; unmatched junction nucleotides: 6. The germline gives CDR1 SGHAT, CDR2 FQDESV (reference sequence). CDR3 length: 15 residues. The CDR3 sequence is CASSPDRGRDTEAFF. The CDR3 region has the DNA TGTGCCAGCAGCCCTGACAGGGGGCGCGACACTGAAGCTTTCTTT.

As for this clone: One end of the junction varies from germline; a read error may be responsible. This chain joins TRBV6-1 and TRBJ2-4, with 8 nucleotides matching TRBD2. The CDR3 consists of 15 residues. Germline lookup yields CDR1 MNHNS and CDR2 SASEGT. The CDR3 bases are TGTGCCAGCAGTGAAAATGGCGGGGGGCCCGACCACGACCTCTTC. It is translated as CASSENGGGPDHDLF.

The CDR3 DNA follows: TGTGCCAGCTCACTGCGGGAGGGCACAGATACGCAGTATTTT. Residues: CASSLREGTDTQYF. The rearrangement uses TRBV18 and TRBJ2-3; 8 nucleotides match TRBD2. Germline values: CDR1 KGHSH, CDR2 LQKENI. The CDR3 sequence is 14 residues long. J lost 1 base, V lost 4 bases, and 1 base had no gene match. The variable domain in full, completed from reference TRBV18 and TRBJ2-3, reads NAGVMQNPRHLVRRRGQEARLRCSPMKGHSHVYWYRQLPEEGLKFMVYLQKENIIDESGMPKERFSAEFPKEGPSILRIQQVVRGDSAAYFCASSLREGTDTQYFGPGTRLTVL.

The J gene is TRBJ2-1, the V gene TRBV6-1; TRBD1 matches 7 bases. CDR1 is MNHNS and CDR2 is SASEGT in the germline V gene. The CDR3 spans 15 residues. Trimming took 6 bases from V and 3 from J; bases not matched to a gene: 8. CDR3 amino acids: CASSPAAGGYNEQFF. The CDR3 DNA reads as TGTGCCAGCAGCCCCGCCGCAGGGGGCTACAATGAGCAGTTCTTC.

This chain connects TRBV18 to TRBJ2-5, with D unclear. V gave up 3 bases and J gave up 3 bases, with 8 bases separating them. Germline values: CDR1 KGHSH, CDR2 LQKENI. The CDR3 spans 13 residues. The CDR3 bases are TGTGCCAGCTCACCCCCTTCTAAAGAGACCCAGTACTTC. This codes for CASSPPSKETQYF.

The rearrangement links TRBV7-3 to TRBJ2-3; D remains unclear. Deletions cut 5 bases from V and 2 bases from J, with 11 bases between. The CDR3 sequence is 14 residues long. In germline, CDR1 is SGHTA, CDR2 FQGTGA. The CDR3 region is CASSRNPNTDTQYF. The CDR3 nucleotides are TGTGCCAGCAGCCGCAACCCTAACACAGATACGCAGTATTTT.

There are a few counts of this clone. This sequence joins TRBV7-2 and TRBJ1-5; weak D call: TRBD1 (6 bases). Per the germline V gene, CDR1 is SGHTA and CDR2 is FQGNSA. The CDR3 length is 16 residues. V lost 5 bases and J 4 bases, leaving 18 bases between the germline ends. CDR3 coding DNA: TGTGCCAGCAGCCCGATTGGGGCAGGGGCGAATCAGCCCCAGCATTTT. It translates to CASSPIGAGANQPQHF.

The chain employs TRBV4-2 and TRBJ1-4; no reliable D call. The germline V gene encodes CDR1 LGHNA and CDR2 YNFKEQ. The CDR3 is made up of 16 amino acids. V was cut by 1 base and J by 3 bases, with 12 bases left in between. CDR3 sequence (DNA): TGTGCCAGCAGCCAAGCCGGCCCAGACTCTAATGAAAAACTGTTTTTT. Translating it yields CASSQAGPDSNEKLFF.

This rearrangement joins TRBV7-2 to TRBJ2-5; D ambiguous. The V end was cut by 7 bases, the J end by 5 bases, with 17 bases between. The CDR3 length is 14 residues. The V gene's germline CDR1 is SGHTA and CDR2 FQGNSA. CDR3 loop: CASTRPPPRETQYF. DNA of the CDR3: TGTGCCAGCACCCGCCCCCCCCCGAGGGAGACCCAGTACTTC.

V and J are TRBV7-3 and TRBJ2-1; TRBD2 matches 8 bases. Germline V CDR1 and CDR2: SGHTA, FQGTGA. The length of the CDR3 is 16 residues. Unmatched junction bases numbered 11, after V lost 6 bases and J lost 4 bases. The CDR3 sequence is CASSAGGPLNYNEQFF. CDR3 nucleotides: TGTGCCAGCAGTGCGGGGGGCCCCCTCAATTACAATGAGCAGTTCTTC.

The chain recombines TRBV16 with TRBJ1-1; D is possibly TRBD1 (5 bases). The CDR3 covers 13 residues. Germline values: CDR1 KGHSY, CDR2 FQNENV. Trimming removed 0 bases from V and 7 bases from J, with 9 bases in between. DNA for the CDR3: TGTGCCAGCAGCCAATCCAGCGGGGGTGAAGCTTTCTTT. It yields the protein CASSQSSGGEAFF.

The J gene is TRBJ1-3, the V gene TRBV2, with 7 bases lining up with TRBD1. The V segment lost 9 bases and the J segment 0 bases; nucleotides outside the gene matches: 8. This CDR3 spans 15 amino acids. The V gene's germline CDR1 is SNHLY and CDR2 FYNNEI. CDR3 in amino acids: CAREGQSSSGNTIYF. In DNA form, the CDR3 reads TGTGCCAGGGAGGGACAGAGCAGCTCTGGAAACACCATATATTTT. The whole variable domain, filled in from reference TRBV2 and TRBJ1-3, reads EPEVTQTPSHQVTQMGQEVILRCVPISNHLYFYWYRQILGQKVEFLVSFYNNEISEKSEIFDDQFSVERPDGSNFTLKIRSTKLEDSAMYFCAREGQSSSGNTIYFGEGSWLTVV.